The 25 T cell receptor beta chains below come from one sample, sequenced in a study of CD8+ T cells in alopecia areata. After isolation, RNA underwent reverse transcription to generate cDNA as the sequencing template. Profiled with immunoSEQ multiplex PCR; TCRdb holds only in-frame clones, not every one. Altogether 90,000 to 120,000 clones are present, 84% being singletons, with the ten largest covering around a quarter. The sample's treatment: oral pan-JAK inhibitor, 5-10 mg twice daily. Material: CD8+ T cells sorted from blood, obtained at week 24, from a patient treated with tofacitinib. The receptor source for this set is a human donor with alopecia areata.

This chain links TRBV10-2 with TRBJ2-3, with 9 bases identical to TRBD1. Per the germline V gene, CDR1 is WSHSY and CDR2 is SAAADI. The V segment lost 7 bases and the J segment 4 bases; nucleotides outside the gene matches: 6. The CDR3 consists of 14 residues. The CDR3 is CASMDRGRADTQYF. CDR3 bases: TGCGCCAGCATGGACAGGGGAAGGGCAGATACGCAGTATTTT.

This clone was found once. The chain combines TRBV18 with TRBJ2-3, with unresolved D. CDR1 and CDR2 from the germline V gene are KGHSH and LQKENI. V was cut by 3 bases and J by 4 bases, with 14 bases left in between. The CDR3 has 15 amino acids. CDR3 sequence: CASSPDAGRADTQYF. In nucleotides, the CDR3 is TGTGCCAGCTCACCCGACGCAGGACGGGCAGATACGCAGTATTTT.

This clone was observed a few times. The chain is built from TRBV5-5 and TRBJ2-2; D is uncertain. V gave up 0 bases and J gave up 6 bases, with 12 bases separating them. The V gene's germline CDR1 is SGHKS and CDR2 YYEKEE (reference sequence). The CDR3 runs 15 residues. The CDR3 here is CASSLESRWAGELFF. CDR3 bases: TGTGCCAGCAGCTTGGAATCGCGGTGGGCCGGGGAGCTGTTTTTT.

Details on this clone: The same CDR3 is also encoded by other DNA sequences in this sample. The chain links TRBV10-3 to TRBJ2-7; D tentatively reads TRBD1 or TRBD2 (5 bases each). Germline-derived CDR1 and CDR2 are ENHRY and SYGVKD. Trimming took 0 bases from V and 0 from J, leaving 6 bases between them. The CDR3 is 14 residues long. The CDR3 DNA reads as TGTGCCATCAGTGAGTCGGGGACCTCCTACGAGCAGTACTTC. Amino acids: CAISESGTSYEQYF.

This clone was seen a single time. The gene calls are TRBV4-1 and TRBJ1-5; D gene unclear. This CDR3 has 18 amino acids. Between the trimmed V and J ends, which lost 1 base and 0 bases, there was a span of 16 bases. The germline V gene has CDR1 MGHRA and CDR2 YSYEKL. The chain's CDR3 is CASSQGSGLGFSNQPQHF. CDR3 nucleotides: TGCGCCAGCAGCCAAGGCTCCGGTTTGGGCTTTAGCAATCAGCCCCAGCATTTT.

This chain uses TRBV21-1 with TRBJ1-2; the DNA was not compared with TRBD1, the D call given in the table. TRBV21-1 is a listed pseudogene. This CDR3 region has 15 residues. The CDR3 sequence: CASSKGPTENYGYTF. The CDR3 bases are TGTGCCAGCAGCAAAGGACCAACAGAGAACTATGGCTACACCTTC.

This clone was picked up a small number of times. The J gene is TRBJ2-7, the V gene TRBV7-8, with unresolved D. Trimming stripped 1 base from V and 4 bases from J, with 8 bases between. This CDR3 has 13 residues. Germline lookup yields CDR1 SGHVS and CDR2 FQNEAQ. The CDR3: CASSLEALYEQYF. The CDR3 DNA reads as TGTGCCAGCAGCTTAGAGGCCTTGTACGAGCAGTACTTC. Full variable domain (missing parts from reference TRBV7-8 and TRBJ2-7): GAGVSQSPRYKVAKRGQDVALRCDPISGHVSLFWYQQALGQGPEFLTYFQNEAQLDKSGLPSDRFFAERPEGSVSTLKIQRTQQEDSAVYLCASSLEALYEQYFGPGTRLTVT.

The CDR3 sequence is CASRLGAGGLTDTQYF. CDR3 bases: TGCGCCAGCAGGCTCGGGGCGGGGGGGCTCACAGATACGCAGTATTTT. This chain joins TRBV4-1 and TRBJ2-3; 9 nucleotides line up with TRBD2. CDR1 MGHRA and CDR2 YSYEKL come from the germline V gene. Germline trimming cut 6 bases from V and 2 bases from J; bases unmatched to any gene: 9. This CDR3 contains 16 residues.

This clone was observed a single time. The rearrangement uses TRBV11-2 and TRBJ2-3; 9 nucleotides line up with TRBD2. CDR3 size: 16 residues. After removal of 0 bases from V and 5 bases from J, the junction contained 6 bases not matched to a gene. CDR1 and CDR2 from the germline V gene are SGHAT and FQNNGV. The CDR3 is CASSLDGLAGKDTQYF. In DNA form, the CDR3 reads TGTGCCAGCAGCTTAGATGGGCTAGCGGGGAAAGATACGCAGTATTTT.

The chain combines TRBV27 with TRBJ2-7; D may be TRBD2 (5 bases). The CDR3 covers 16 residues. Germline lookup yields CDR1 MNHEY and CDR2 SMNVEV (reference sequence). V was trimmed by 4 bases and J by 2 bases, leaving 18 bases between them. CDR3 protein: CASSYSLEVPTYEQYF. The CDR3 bases are TGTGCCAGCAGTTACTCGTTGGAGGTCCCGACCTACGAGCAGTACTTC.

The J gene is TRBJ2-3, the V gene TRBV7-8; D possibly corresponds to TRBD2 (5 bases). V shed 5 bases and J shed 4 bases, with 13 bases lying between them. Germline CDR1 is SGHVS and CDR2 is FQNEAQ. This CDR3 contains 14 residues. For the CDR3, the DNA is TGTGCCAGCAGCGTCGGGAACCAGGCAGATACGCAGTATTTT. It specifies CASSVGNQADTQYF.

The chain uses TRBV7-2 and TRBJ2-3; the match to TRBD2 covers 9 bases. The CDR3 has 15 amino acids. The germline gives CDR1 SGHTA, CDR2 FQGNSA. V was clipped by 3 bases and J by 6 bases; unmatched bases: 7. The CDR3 DNA sequence: TGTGCCAGCAGCTTCTTGCGGGGGGGCCACGATACGCAGTATTTT. Residues: CASSFLRGGHDTQYF.

The sample holds one count of this clone. Here the CDR3 reads CASSLGLASGYNEQFF. CDR3 sequence (DNA): TGTGCCAGCAGCCTTGGACTAGCCTCAGGATACAATGAGCAGTTCTTC. This sequence joins TRBV4-2 and TRBJ2-1; 8 bases line up with TRBD2. J was trimmed by 4 bases and V by 4 bases; bases with no gene match: 9. This CDR3 comprises 16 residues. Germline CDR1 and CDR2: LGHNA and YNFKEQ.

The genes are TRBV7-9 and TRBJ2-7; D remains unclear. V was cut by 5 bases and J by 0 bases, with 8 bases left in between. The V gene's germline CDR1 is SEHNR and CDR2 FQNEAQ (reference sequence). The CDR3 loop spans 13 amino acids. The CDR3 sequence: CASSPGISYEQYF. DNA of the CDR3: TGTGCCAGCAGCCCAGGAATCTCCTACGAGCAGTACTTC. Based on the CDR3 plus reference TRBV7-9 and TRBJ2-7, the full variable domain is DTGVSQNPRHKITKRGQNVTFRCDPISEHNRLYWYRQTLGQGPEFLTYFQNEAQLEKSRLLSDRFSAERPKGSFSTLEIQRTEQGDSAMYLCASSPGISYEQYFGPGTRLTVT.

The chain recombines TRBV28 with TRBJ1-3, with 8 bases fitting TRBD1. The trim removed 5 bases at V and 0 bases at J, leaving 12 bases unmatched. The CDR3 has 18 residues. CDR1 is MDHEN, CDR2 SYDVKM, per germline. The CDR3 reads CASSPLTRTGNSGNTIYF. The CDR3 DNA reads TGTGCCAGCAGTCCCCTCACCCGGACAGGGAACTCTGGAAACACCATATATTTT.

This clone appeared a few times. The J gene is TRBJ2-7, the V gene TRBV13; no clear D gene. The CDR3 loop spans 14 amino acids. Germline assignment: CDR1 PRHDT and CDR2 FYEKMQ (reference sequence). The germline V and J ends were trimmed by 2 bases and 2 bases, with 10 bases remaining between them. This CDR3 reads CASSLSGSTYEQYF. The DNA for the CDR3 is TGTGCCAGCAGCTTATCAGGTTCTACCTACGAGCAGTACTTC.

About this clone: This specimen includes other DNA sequences encoding the same CDR3. V usage is TRBV29-1 and J usage is TRBJ2-3; D gene uncertain. This CDR3 has 10 amino acids. The germline V gene encodes CDR1 SQVTM and CDR2 ANQGSEA. Trimming cost V 4 bases and J 5 bases, with 4 bases left between them. CDR3 loop: CSVVGDTQYF. The CDR3, as DNA: TGCAGCGTTGTGGGAGATACGCAGTATTTT.

The chain links TRBV7-2 to TRBJ2-3; 10 nucleotides match TRBD2. CDR3 length: 15 residues. Germline V gene lookup returns CDR1 SGHTA and CDR2 FQGNSA. Losses at the gene ends were 3 bases for V and 4 bases for J; bases not matched to a gene: 4. The CDR3 sequence is CASSLSSGGSDTQYF. The CDR3, as DNA: TGTGCCAGCAGCTTGTCTAGCGGGGGATCAGATACGCAGTATTTT.

The gene calls are TRBV27 and TRBJ2-1; perhaps TRBD2 as D (6 bases). The CDR3 loop spans 17 amino acids. CDR1 is MNHEY, CDR2 SMNVEV, per germline (reference sequence). V lost 5 bases and J lost 1, with 18 bases in between. CDR3 nucleotide sequence: TGTGCCAGCAGTCCCCTAGGCGGGGCTGGATCCTACAATGAGCAGTTCTTC. Its translation is CASSPLGGAGSYNEQFF.

The chain combines TRBV7-9 with TRBJ2-2; 10 nucleotides match TRBD2. The trim removed 5 bases at V and 6 bases at J, leaving 18 bases unmatched. Germline assignment: CDR1 SEHNR and CDR2 FQNEAQ (reference sequence). The CDR3 is made up of 19 amino acids. In nucleotides, the CDR3 is TGTGCCAGCAGCCCGCCCCGTCGGTCTAGCGGGGGAGGCGCCGGGGAGCTGTTTTTT. It specifies CASSPPRRSSGGGAGELFF.

The CDR3 sequence is CSVEDGSYEQYF. In DNA form, the CDR3 reads TGCAGCGTTGAGGACGGATCATACGAGCAGTACTTC. The chain has TRBV29-1 and TRBJ2-7; D unclear. V shed 3 bases and J shed 4 bases, with 10 bases lying between them. Germline CDR1 reads SQVTM; CDR2 reads ANQGSEA. The CDR3 covers 12 residues.

The chain couples TRBV5-1 to TRBJ1-4; 11 bases are shared with TRBD1. The CDR3 sequence is 14 residues long. V lost 4 bases to trimming and J lost 7 bases; unmatched junction nucleotides: 3. Germline lookup yields CDR1 SGHRS and CDR2 YFSETQ. The CDR3 is CASSPGQGVEKLFF. In nucleotides, the CDR3 is TGCGCCAGCAGCCCGGGACAGGGGGTTGAAAAACTGTTTTTT.

The V call is TRBV5-1, the J call TRBJ2-3; possible D gene TRBD2, 5 bases. CDR1 is SGHRS, CDR2 YFSETQ, per germline. Trimming left V 0 bases short and J 0 bases short, with 14 bases between. CDR3 length equals 17 residues. CDR3 sequence: CASSLDSDLASTDTQYF. DNA for the CDR3: TGCGCCAGCAGCTTGGATAGCGACTTAGCGAGCACAGATACGCAGTATTTT.

The chain combines TRBV29-1 with TRBJ2-7, with D possibly being TRBD1 (6 bases). V was clipped by 4 bases and J by 0 bases, with 10 bases between them. This CDR3 spans 13 amino acids. Germline V gene sequence: CDR1 SQVTM, CDR2 ANQGSEA. This CDR3 reads CSVVDSSSYEQYF. In DNA, the CDR3 is TGCAGCGTTGTGGACAGTTCCTCCTACGAGCAGTACTTC.

The chain is built from TRBV5-1 and TRBJ1-3, with 7 bases fitting TRBD1. V shed 1 base, J shed 0 bases, and the junction held 1 base outside the gene matches. Germline assignment: CDR1 SGHRS and CDR2 YFSETQ. CDR3 length equals 15 residues. This CDR3 is CASSLTGASGNTIYF. The CDR3 bases are TGCGCCAGCAGCTTGACAGGGGCCTCTGGAAACACCATATATTTT.